These T cell receptor beta chains were read from a single sample in a study of blood T cells in healthy people across ages. TCRdb recomputed calls from the 5' RACE reads with MiXCR, one row per CDR3 protein. In the table there are 700,000 to 850,000 distinct CDR3 sequences, about 55% of which are singletons. The sequenced sample consisted of blood. These TCRs come from a man older than 75 in good health. The CDR3 runs from the conserved cysteine through the conserved F or W. A D gene is named only where the DNA matches it firmly. Size tells how often a clone was seen (once, few, many) or the class of an expanded clone, and some rows leave it out.

clone_size	cdr3_length	v_call	d_call	j_call	cdr3_nt	cdr3_aa
NA	14	TRBV10-3	NA	TRBJ2-1	TGTGCCATCAGTGAGTTCGGACCGACTCATGAGCAGTTCTTC	CAISEFGPTHEQFF
NA	13	TRBV12-3/TRBV12-4	TRBD1	TRBJ1-1	TGTGCCTCGACCGGGACAGGGAACACTGAAGCTTTCTTT	CASTGTGNTEAFF
NA	15	TRBV18	NA	TRBJ2-5	TGTGCCAGCTCATCCCTTCCGGGAGACCAAGAGACCCAGTACTTC	CASSSLPGDQETQYF
NA	11	TRBV11-2	NA	TRBJ2-1	TGTGCCAGCAGGTTGCGTGGTGAGCAGTTCTTC	CASRLRGEQFF
NA	13	TRBV3-1	NA	TRBJ2-3	TGTGCCAGCAGCCTAACCGCCGCCGGATACGCGTATTTT	CASSLTAAGYAYF
NA	12	TRBV7-2	NA	TRBJ2-7	TGTGCCAGCAGCCGAGGGCCCTACGAGCAGTACTTC	CASSRGPYEQYF
NA	15	TRBV20-1	TRBD1	TRBJ1-2	TGCAGTGCTAGACCGAGGGACAGAAAAGGGGATGGCTACACCTTC	CSARPRDRKGDGYTF
NA	15	TRBV20-1	TRBD2	TRBJ2-3	TGCAGTGCCGCCCGAAGCGGGGTGTTCACAGATACGCAGTATTTT	CSAARSGVFTDTQYF
NA	13	TRBV20-1	TRBD1	TRBJ1-1	TGCAGTGCCCCGACAGGGAGAGGGACTGAAGCTTTCTTT	CSAPTGRGTEAFF
NA	15	TRBV6-6	NA	TRBJ2-1	TGTGCCAGCACCCGACCCGGGACTCATTACAATGAGCAGTTCTTC	CASTRPGTHYNEQFF
once	15	TRBV12-3/TRBV12-4	TRBD2	TRBJ2-5	TGTGCCAGCAGCAGACGACTAGCGGGAGAGTACGCGCAGTACTTC	CASSRRLAGEYAQYF
NA	17	TRBV30	NA	TRBJ2-1	TGTGCCTGGAGTGTATCGACACTAGGCAGCTCCTACAATGAGCAGTTCTTC	CAWSVSTLGSSYNEQFF
NA	14	TRBV20-1	TRBD1	TRBJ2-7	TGCAGTGCTAAGACAGGGGGCCGATTCTACGAGCAGTACTTC	CSAKTGGRFYEQYF
few	14	TRBV20-1	NA	TRBJ1-2	TGCAGTGCTAAAGAGGGCAGTTCTAACTATGGCTACACCTTC	CSAKEGSSNYGYTF
NA	16	TRBV10-2	TRBD2	TRBJ2-1	TGCGCCAGCAGTGAGTTGGGACTAGCGCGCTACAATGAGCAGTTCTTC	CASSELGLARYNEQFF
NA	12	TRBV10-3	NA	TRBJ2-1	TGTGCCATCAGTGGGGGAGTAATTGAGCAGTTCTTC	CAISGGVIEQFF
NA	14	TRBV20-1	NA	TRBJ2-5	TGCAGTGCTAGTCGACAGGCCCCGGGGGAGACCCAGTACTTC	CSASRQAPGETQYF
many	14	TRBV5-1	TRBD1	TRBJ2-7	TGTGCCAGCAGCATTGGGACAGGGGGCTACGAGCAGTACTTC	CASSIGTGGYEQYF
NA	16	TRBV7-6	TRBD1	TRBJ2-1	TGTGCCAGCAGCTCGGGGACAGCCACTTTCTACAATGAGCAGTTCTTC	CASSSGTATFYNEQFF
NA	15	TRBV28	NA	TRBJ2-1	TGTGCCAGCAGTTTACGACAGGCGACCTACAATGAGCAGTTCTTC	CASSLRQATYNEQFF
few	16	TRBV11-1	NA	TRBJ1-1	TGTGCCAGCAGTCCGAATGTGGCGGGGACAAACACTGAAGCTTTCTTT	CASSPNVAGTNTEAFF
NA	14	TRBV5-8	NA	TRBJ1-2	TGTGCCAGCAGCTTGGTCAGGGGTTGGTATGGCTACACCTTC	CASSLVRGWYGYTF
NA	13	TRBV28	NA	TRBJ1-2	TGTGCCAGCAGTCGCGGGCTCGGGGATGGCTACACCTTC	CASSRGLGDGYTF
few	15	TRBV10-3	TRBD1	TRBJ2-1	TGTGCCATCAGTGAGTGGGGACAGGGCTACAATGAGCAGTTCTTC	CAISEWGQGYNEQFF
NA	15	TRBV6-6	TRBD1	TRBJ2-3	TGTGCCAGCAGTTACCGACAGGGAGGCACAGATACGCAGTATTTT	CASSYRQGGTDTQYF
NA	16	TRBV5-1	NA	TRBJ2-5	TGCGCCAGCAGCTTGTCTTCAGGGGTAGGCCAAGAGACCCAGTACTTC	CASSLSSGVGQETQYF
NA	13	TRBV20-1	NA	TRBJ1-1	TGCAGTGCTAGTTATTTGGGTGGTCCTGAAGCTTTCTTT	CSASYLGGPEAFF
few	15	TRBV2	TRBD2	TRBJ2-4	TGTGCCAGCAGTGTGGCGGGAGGAGAGAAAAACATTCAGTACTTC	CASSVAGGEKNIQYF
NA	15	TRBV9	TRBD1	TRBJ2-1	TGTGCCAGCAGCGTAGAAAGGGACAGGAAAAATGAGCAGTTCTTC	CASSVERDRKNEQFF
few	14	TRBV20-1	TRBD1	TRBJ1-1	TGCAGTGCTTGCCTCTGGGACAGGGGGCAGGAAGCTTTCTTT	CSACLWDRGQEAFF
NA	15	TRBV9	NA	TRBJ2-1	TGTGCCAGCAGCGTAGCCGGGAGACCATACAATGAGCAGTTCTTC	CASSVAGRPYNEQFF
few	15	TRBV6-1	TRBD1	TRBJ2-7	TGTGCCAGCAGTGAAGAGGGGACAGGGCCCTACGAGCAGTACTTC	CASSEEGTGPYEQYF
few	11	TRBV6-6	NA	TRBJ2-1	TGTGCCAGCAGTTATGAATGGGAGCAGTTCTTC	CASSYEWEQFF